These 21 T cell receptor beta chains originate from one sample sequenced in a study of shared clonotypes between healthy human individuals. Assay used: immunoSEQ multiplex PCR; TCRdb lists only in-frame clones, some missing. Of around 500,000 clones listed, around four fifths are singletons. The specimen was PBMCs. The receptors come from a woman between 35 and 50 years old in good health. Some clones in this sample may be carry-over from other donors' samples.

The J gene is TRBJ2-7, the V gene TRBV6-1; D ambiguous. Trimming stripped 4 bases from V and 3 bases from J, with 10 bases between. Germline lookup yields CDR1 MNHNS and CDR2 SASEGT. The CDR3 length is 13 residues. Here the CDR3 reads CASSGERFYEQYF. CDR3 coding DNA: TGTGCCAGCAGTGGAGAACGGTTCTACGAGCAGTACTTC.

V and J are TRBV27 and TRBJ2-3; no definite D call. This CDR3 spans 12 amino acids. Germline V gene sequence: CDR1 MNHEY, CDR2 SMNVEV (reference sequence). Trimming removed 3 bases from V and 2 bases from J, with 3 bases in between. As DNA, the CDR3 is TGTGCCAGCAGTTTTTTCACAGATACGCAGTATTTT. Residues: CASSFFTDTQYF.

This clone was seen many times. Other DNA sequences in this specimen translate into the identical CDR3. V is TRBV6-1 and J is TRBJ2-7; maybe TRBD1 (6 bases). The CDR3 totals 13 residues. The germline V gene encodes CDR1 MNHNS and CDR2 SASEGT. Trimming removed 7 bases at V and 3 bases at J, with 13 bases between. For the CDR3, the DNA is TGTGCCAGCAACCTAGACAGGATCTACGAGCAGTACTTC. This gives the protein CASNLDRIYEQYF.

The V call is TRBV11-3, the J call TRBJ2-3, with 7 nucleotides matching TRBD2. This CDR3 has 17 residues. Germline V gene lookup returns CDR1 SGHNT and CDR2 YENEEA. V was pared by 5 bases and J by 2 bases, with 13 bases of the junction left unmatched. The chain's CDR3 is CASSHGEAGPDTDTQYF. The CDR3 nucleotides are TGTGCCAGCAGCCACGGGGAAGCGGGACCTGACACAGATACGCAGTATTTT.

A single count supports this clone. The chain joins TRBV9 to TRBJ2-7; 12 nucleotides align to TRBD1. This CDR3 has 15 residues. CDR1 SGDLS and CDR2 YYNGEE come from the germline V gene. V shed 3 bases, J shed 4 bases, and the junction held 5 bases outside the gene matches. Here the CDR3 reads CASSAGTGGLYEQYF. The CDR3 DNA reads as TGTGCCAGCAGCGCTGGGACAGGGGGCTTATACGAGCAGTACTTC.

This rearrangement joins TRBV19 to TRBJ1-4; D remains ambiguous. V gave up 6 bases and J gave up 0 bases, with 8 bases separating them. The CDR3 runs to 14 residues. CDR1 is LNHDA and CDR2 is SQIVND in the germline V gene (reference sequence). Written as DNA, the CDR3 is TGTGCCAGTAGAGGTGACGCAACTAATGAAAAACTGTTTTTT. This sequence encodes CASRGDATNEKLFF.

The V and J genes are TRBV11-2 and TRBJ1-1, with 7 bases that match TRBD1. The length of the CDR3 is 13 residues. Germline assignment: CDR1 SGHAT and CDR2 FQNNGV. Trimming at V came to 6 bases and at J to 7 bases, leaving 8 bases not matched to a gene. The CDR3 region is CASRHNRQGEAFF. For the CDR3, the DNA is TGTGCCAGCAGACACAACCGACAGGGTGAAGCTTTCTTT.

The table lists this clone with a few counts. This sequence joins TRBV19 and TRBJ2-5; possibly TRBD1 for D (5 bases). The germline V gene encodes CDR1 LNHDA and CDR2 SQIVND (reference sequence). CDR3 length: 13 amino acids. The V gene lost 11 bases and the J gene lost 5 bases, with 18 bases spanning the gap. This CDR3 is CASMPQGGETQYF. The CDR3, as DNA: TGTGCCTCCATGCCTCAGGGTGGCGAGACCCAGTACTTC.

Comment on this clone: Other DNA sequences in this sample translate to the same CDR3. The DNA of the CDR3 is TGTGCCAGCAGTTTAGCCGGGTCTGGGGCCAACGTCCTGACTTTC. Translated: CASSLAGSGANVLTF. J is TRBJ2-6 and V is TRBV28; unclear D gene. V lost 2 bases and J lost 1, with 6 bases in between. The CDR3 length is 15 residues. Germline loops: CDR1 MDHEN, CDR2 SYDVKM.

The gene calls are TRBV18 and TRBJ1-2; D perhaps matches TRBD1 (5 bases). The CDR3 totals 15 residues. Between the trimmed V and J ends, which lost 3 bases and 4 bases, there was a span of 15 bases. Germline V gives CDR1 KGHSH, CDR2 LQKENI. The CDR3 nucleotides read TGTGCCAGCTCACCTCAGGGAAGAGGCCTCTATGGCTACACCTTC. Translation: CASSPQGRGLYGYTF.

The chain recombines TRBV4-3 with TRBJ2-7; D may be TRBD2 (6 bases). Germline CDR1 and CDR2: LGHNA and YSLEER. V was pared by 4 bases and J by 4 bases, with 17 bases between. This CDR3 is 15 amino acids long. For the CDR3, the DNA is TGCGCCAGCAGCCCCACCAGTGGAGGGGCTTACGAGCAGTACTTC. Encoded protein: CASSPTSGGAYEQYF.

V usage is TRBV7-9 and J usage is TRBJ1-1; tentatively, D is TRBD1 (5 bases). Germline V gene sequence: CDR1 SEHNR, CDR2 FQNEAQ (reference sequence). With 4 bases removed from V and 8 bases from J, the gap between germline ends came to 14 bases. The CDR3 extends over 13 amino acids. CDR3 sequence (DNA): TGTGCCAGCAGCTCCGAATTGGAGGGGGAAGCTTTCTTT. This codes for CASSSELEGEAFF.

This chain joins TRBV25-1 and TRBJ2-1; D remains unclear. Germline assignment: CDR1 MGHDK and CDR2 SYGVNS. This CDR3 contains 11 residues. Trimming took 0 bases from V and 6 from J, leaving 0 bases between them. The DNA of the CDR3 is TGTGCCAGCAGTGAATACAATGAGCAGTTCTTC. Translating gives CASSEYNEQFF.

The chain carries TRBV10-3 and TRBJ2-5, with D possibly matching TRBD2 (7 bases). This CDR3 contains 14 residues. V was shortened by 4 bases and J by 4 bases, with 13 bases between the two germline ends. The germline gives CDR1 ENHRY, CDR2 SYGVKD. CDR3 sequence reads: CAISAGGDVETQYF. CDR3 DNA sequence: TGTGCCATCAGTGCGGGGGGCGACGTAGAGACCCAGTACTTC.

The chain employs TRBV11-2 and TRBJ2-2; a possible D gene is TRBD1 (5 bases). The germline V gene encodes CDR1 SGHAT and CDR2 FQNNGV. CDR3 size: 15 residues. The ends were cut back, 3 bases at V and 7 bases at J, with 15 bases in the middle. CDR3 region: CASSFGRAGGGELFF. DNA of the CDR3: TGTGCCAGCAGCTTTGGCAGGGCTGGTGGCGGGGAGCTGTTTTTT.

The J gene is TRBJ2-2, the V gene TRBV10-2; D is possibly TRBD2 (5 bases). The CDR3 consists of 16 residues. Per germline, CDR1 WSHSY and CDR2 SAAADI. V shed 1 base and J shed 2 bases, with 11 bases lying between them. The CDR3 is CASSEFKGVNTGELFF. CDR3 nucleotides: TGCGCCAGCAGTGAGTTTAAGGGAGTTAACACCGGGGAGCTGTTTTTT.

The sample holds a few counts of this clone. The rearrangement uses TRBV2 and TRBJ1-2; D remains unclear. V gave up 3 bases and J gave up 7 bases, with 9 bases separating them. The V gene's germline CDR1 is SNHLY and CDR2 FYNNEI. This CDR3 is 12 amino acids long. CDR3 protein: CASSDSLTGYTF. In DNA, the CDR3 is TGTGCCAGCAGTGACTCCCTCACTGGCTACACCTTC.

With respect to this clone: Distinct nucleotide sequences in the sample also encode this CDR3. The CDR3 reads CATSRDLQNYGYTF. Written as DNA, the CDR3 is TGTGCCACCAGCAGAGATCTCCAGAACTATGGCTACACCTTC. The chain has TRBV15 and TRBJ1-2; D is unclear. CDR1 and CDR2 from the germline V gene are LNHNV and YYDKDF (reference sequence). This CDR3 contains 14 residues. V was shortened by 0 bases and J by 2 bases, with 7 bases between the two germline ends.

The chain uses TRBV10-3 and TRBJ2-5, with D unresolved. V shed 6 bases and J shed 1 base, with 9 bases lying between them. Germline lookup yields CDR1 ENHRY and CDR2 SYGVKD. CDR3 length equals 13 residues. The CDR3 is CAIRDPGQETQYF. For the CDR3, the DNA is TGTGCCATCAGGGACCCCGGCCAAGAGACCCAGTACTTC.

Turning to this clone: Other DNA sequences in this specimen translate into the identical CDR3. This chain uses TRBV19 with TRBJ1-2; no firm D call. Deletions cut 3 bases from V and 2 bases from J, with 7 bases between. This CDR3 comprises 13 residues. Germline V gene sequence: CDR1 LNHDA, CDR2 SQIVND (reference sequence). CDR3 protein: CASSIRENYGYTF. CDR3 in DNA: TGTGCCAGTAGTATCCGGGAAAACTATGGCTACACCTTC.

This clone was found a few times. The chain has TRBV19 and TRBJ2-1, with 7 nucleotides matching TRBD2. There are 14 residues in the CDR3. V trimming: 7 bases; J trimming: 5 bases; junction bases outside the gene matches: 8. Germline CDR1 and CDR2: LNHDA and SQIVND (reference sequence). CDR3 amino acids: CASKLGRANNEQFF. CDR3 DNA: TGTGCCAGTAAGCTAGGGAGGGCGAACAATGAGCAGTTCTTC.